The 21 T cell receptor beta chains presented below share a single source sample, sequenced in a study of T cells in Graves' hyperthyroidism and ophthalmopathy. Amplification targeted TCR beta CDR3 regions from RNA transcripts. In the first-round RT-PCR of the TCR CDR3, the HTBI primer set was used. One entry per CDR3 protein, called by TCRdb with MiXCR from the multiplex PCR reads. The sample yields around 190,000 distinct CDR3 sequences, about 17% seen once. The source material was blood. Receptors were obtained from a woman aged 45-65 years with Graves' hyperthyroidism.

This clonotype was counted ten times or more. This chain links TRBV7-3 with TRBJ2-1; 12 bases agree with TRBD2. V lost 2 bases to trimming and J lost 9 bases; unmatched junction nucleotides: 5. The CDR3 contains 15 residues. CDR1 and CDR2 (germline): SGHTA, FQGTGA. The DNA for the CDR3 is TGTGCCAGCAGCTTAGGGCTAGCGGGGGGGCTTGAGCAGTTCTTC. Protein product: CASSLGLAGGLEQFF.

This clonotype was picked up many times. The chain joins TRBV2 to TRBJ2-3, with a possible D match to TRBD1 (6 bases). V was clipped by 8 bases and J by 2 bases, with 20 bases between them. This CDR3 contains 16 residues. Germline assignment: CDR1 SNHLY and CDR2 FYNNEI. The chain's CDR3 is CASGGQPVKNTDTQYF. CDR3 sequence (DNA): TGTGCCAGCGGTGGACAGCCGGTCAAAAACACAGATACGCAGTATTTT.

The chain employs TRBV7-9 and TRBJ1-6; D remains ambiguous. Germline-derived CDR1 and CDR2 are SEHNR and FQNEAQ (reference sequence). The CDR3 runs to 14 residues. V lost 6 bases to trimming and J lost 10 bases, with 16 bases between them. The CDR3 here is CASRLTEGGSPLHF. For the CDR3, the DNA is TGTGCCAGCAGGCTAACGGAAGGAGGATCACCCCTCCACTTT. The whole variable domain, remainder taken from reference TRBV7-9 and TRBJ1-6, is DTGVSQNPRHKITKRGQNVTFRCDPISEHNRLYWYRQTLGQGPEFLTYFQNEAQLEKSRLLSDRFSAERPKGSFSTLEIQRTEQGDSAMYLCASRLTEGGSPLHFGNGTRLTVT.

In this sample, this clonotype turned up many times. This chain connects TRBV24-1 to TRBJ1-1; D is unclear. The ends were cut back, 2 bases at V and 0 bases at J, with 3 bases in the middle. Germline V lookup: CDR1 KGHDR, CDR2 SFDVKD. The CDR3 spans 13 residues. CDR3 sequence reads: CATSDSMNTEAFF. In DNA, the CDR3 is TGTGCCACCAGTGATTCAATGAACACTGAAGCTTTCTTT.

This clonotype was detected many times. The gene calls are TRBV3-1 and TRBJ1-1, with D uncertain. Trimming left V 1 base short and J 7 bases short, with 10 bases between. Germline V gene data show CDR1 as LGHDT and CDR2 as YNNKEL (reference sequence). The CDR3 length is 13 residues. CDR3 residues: CASSQGEIDEAFF. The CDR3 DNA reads TGTGCCAGCAGCCAAGGAGAGATTGATGAAGCTTTCTTT.

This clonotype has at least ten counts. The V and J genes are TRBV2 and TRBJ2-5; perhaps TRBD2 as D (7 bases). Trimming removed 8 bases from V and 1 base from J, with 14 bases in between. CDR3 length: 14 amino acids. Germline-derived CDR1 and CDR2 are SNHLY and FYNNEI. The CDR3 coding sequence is TGTGCCAGCGCCCGGGCGGGGGCCCAAGAGACCCAGTACTTC. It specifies CASARAGAQETQYF.

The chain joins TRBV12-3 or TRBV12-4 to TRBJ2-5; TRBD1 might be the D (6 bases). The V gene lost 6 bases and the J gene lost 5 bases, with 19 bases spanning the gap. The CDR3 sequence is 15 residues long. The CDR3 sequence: CASRAFGGAQETQYF. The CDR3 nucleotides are TGTGCCAGCAGAGCTTTTGGGGGCGCGCAGGAGACCCAGTACTTC.

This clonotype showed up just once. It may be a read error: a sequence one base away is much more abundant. CDR3 in DNA: TGTGCCAGATGCTTGAGGGGGGGATCGTTTTCACTGTTTTTT. It translates to CARCLRGGSFSLFF. This chain connects TRBV7-3 to TRBJ1-4, with TRBD1 as a possible D gene (6 bases). This CDR3 has 14 amino acids. The V end lost 9 bases, the J end lost 13 bases, and 24 bases lay between the germline ends. Per germline, CDR1 SGHTA and CDR2 FQGTGA.

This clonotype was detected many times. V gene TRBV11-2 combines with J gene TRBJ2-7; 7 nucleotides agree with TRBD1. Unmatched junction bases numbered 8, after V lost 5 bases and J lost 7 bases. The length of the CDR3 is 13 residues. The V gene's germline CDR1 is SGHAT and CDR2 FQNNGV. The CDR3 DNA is TGTGCCAGCAGCCCTCCAGGGGGTGGGGAGCAGTACTTC. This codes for CASSPPGGGEQYF.

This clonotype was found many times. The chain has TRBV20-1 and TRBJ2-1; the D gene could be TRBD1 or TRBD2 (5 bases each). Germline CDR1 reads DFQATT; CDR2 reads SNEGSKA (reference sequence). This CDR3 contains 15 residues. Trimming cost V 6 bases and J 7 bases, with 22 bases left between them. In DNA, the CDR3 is TGCAGTGCCATTACCGGGACCCAGTCCAGGAATGAGCAGTTCTTC. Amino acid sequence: CSAITGTQSRNEQFF.

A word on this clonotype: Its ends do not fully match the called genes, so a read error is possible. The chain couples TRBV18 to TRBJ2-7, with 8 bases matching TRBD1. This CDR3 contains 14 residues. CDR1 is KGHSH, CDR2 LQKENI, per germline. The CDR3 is CASSSGQGAYGQYF. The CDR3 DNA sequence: TGTGCCAGCTCAAGCGGACAGGGAGCCTACGGGCAGTACTTC.

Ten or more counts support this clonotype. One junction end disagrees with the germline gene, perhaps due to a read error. The CDR3 loop reads CASSPGHSTDTQYF. In nucleotides, the CDR3 is TGTGCTAGCAGCCCCGGACATAGCACAGATACGCAGTATTTT. V is TRBV9 and J is TRBJ2-3; weak D call: TRBD1 (5 bases). In germline, CDR1 is SGDLS, CDR2 YYNGEE. The CDR3 sequence is 14 residues long. Full variable domain (rest looked up from reference TRBV9 and TRBJ2-3): DSGVTQTPKHLITATGQRVTLRCSPRSGDLSVYWYQQSLDQGLQFLIQYYNGEERAKGNILERFSAQQFPDLHSELNLSSLELGDSALYFCASSPGHSTDTQYFGPGTRLTVL.

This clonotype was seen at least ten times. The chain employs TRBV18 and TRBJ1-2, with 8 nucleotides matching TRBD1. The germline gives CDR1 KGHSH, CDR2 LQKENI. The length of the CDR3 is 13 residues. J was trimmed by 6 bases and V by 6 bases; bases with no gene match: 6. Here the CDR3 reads CASSLQGVDGYTF. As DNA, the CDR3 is TGTGCCAGCTCGTTACAGGGGGTGGATGGCTACACCTTC.

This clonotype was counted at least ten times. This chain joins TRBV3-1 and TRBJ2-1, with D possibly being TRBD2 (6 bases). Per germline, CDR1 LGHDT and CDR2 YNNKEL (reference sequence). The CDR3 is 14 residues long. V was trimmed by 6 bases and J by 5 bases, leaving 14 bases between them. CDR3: CASRLRGVDNEQFF. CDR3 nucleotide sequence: TGTGCCAGCAGACTACGCGGGGTTGACAATGAGCAGTTCTTC.

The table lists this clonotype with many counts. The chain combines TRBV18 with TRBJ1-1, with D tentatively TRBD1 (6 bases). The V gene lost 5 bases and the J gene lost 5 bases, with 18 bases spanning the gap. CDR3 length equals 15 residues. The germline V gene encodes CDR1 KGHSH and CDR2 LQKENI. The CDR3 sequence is CASSLIDAGETEAFF. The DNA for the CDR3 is TGTGCCAGCTCATTGATTGACGCAGGGGAGACTGAAGCTTTCTTT. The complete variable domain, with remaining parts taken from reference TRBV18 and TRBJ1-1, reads NAGVMQNPRHLVRRRGQEARLRCSPMKGHSHVYWYRQLPEEGLKFMVYLQKENIIDESGMPKERFSAEFPKEGPSILRIQQVVRGDSAAYFCASSLIDAGETEAFFGQGTRLTVV.

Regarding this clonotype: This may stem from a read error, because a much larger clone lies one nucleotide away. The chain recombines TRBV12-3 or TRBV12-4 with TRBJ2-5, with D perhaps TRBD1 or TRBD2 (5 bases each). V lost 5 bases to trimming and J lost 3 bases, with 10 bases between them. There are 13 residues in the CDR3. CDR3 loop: CASSRDAKETQYF. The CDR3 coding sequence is TGTGCCAGCAGTCGGGACGCGAAAGAGACCCAGTACTTC.

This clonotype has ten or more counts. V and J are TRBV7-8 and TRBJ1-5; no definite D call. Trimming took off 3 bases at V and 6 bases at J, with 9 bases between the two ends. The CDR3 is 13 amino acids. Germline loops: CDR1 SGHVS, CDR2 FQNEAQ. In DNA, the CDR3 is TGTGCCAGCAGCTTCGGCCGAGGTCAGCCCCAGCATTTT. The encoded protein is CASSFGRGQPQHF.

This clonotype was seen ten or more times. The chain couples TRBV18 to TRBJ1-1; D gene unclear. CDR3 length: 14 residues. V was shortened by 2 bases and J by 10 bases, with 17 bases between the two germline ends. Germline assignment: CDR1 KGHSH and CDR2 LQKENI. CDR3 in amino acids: CASSPTDGRNAAFF. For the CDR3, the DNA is TGTGCCAGCTCACCAACTGACGGACGGAACGCAGCTTTCTTT.

The CDR3 DNA is TGTGCCAGCATGGGGCAGGGGGGAAACACCATATATTTT. It specifies CASMGQGGNTIYF. V usage is TRBV6-1 and J usage is TRBJ1-3; weak D call: TRBD1 (6 bases). Germline V gene data show CDR1 as MNHNS and CDR2 as SASEGT. The V end lost 7 bases, the J end lost 4 bases, and 11 bases lay between the germline ends. The CDR3 contains 13 residues.

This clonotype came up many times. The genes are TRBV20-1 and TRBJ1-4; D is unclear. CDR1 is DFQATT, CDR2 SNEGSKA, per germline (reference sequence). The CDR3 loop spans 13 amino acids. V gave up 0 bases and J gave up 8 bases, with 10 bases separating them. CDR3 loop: CSARDLGPEKLFF. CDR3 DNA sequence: TGCAGTGCTAGAGATCTTGGTCCCGAAAAACTGTTTTTT.

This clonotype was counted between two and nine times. CDR3 nucleotide sequence: TGCGCCAGCAGCCAAGATGGGGAGTCTAGCGGGGGGTTCTCCTACAATGAGCAGTTCTTC. Protein: CASSQDGESSGGFSYNEQFF. The chain couples TRBV4-3 to TRBJ2-1, with TRBD2 matching over 11 bases. The CDR3 contains 20 residues. Trimming took 0 bases from V and 0 from J; bases not matched to a gene: 10. The germline V gene has CDR1 LGHNA and CDR2 YSLEER.